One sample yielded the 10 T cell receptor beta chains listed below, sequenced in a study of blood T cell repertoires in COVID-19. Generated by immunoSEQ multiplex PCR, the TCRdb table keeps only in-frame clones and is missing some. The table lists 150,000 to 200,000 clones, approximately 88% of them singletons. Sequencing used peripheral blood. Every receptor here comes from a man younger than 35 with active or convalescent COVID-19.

CDR3 nucleotides: TGTGCCAGCAGCCCCACTCAGGGGGCAGAAGAGACCCAGTACTTC. Protein product: CASSPTQGAEETQYF. This sequence joins TRBV7-9 and TRBJ2-5; 8 nucleotides agree with TRBD1. Germline V gene lookup returns CDR1 SEHNR and CDR2 FQNEAQ (reference sequence). The length of the CDR3 is 15 residues. Trimming took 5 bases from V and 3 from J; bases not matched to a gene: 8.

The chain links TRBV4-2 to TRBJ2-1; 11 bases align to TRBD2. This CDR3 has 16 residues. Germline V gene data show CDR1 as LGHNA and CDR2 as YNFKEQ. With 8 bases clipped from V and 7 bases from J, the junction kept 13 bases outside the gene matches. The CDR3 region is CASAAGGTSGPNEQFF. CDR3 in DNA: TGTGCCAGCGCGGCTGGGGGGACTAGCGGACCTAATGAGCAGTTCTTC.

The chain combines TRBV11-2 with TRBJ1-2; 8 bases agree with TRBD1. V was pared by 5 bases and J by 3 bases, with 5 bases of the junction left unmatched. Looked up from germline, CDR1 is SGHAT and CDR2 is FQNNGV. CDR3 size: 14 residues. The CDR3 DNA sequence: TGTGCCAGCAGCGGACAGGGTAGGGACTATGGCTACACCTTC. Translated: CASSGQGRDYGYTF.

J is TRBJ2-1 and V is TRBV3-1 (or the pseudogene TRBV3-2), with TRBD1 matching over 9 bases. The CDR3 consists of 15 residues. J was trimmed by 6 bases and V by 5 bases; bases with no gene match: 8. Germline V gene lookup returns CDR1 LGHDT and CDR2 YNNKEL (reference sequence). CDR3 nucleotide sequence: TGTGCCAGCAGCAAAACCGGGACAGGGATCAATGAGCAGTTCTTC. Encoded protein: CASSKTGTGINEQFF.

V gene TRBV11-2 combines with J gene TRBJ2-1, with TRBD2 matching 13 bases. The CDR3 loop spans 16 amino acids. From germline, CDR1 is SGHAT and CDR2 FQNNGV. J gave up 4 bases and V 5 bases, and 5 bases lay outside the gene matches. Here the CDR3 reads CASSPRTSGRYNEQFF. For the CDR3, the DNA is TGTGCCAGCAGCCCCCGGACTAGCGGGAGATACAATGAGCAGTTCTTC.

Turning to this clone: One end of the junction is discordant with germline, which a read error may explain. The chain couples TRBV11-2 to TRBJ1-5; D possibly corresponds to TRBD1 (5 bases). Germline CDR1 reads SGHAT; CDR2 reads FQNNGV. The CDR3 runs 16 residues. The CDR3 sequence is CASSLERGESNQPQHF. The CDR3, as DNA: TGTGCCAGCAGCCTAGAACGGGGGGAGAGCAATCAGCCCCAGCATTTT.

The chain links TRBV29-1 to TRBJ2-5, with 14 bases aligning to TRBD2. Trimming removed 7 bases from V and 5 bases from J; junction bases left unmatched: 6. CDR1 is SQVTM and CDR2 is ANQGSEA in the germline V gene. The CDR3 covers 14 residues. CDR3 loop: CSAETSGGAETQYF. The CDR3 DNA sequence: TGCAGCGCCGAGACTAGCGGGGGGGCGGAGACCCAGTACTTC.

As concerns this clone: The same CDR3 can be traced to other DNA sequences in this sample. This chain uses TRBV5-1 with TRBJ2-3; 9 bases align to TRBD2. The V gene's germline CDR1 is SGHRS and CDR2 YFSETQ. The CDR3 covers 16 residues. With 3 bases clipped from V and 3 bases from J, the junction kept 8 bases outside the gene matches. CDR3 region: CASSSTGAGGTDTQYF. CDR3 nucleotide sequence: TGCGCCAGCAGCTCCACAGGAGCGGGGGGAACAGATACGCAGTATTTT.

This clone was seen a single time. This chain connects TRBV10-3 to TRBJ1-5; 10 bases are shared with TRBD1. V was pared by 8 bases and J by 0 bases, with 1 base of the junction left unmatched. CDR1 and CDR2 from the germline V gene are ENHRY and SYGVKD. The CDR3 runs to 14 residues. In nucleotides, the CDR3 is TGTGCCATCGGGACAGGGGATAGCAATCAGCCCCAGCATTTT. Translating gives CAIGTGDSNQPQHF.

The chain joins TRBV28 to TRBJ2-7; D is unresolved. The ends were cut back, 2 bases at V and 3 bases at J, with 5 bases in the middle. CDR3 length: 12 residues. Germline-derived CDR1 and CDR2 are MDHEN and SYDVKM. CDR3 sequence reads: CASSLNSYEQYF. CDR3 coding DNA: TGTGCCAGCAGTTTAAACAGCTACGAGCAGTACTTC.